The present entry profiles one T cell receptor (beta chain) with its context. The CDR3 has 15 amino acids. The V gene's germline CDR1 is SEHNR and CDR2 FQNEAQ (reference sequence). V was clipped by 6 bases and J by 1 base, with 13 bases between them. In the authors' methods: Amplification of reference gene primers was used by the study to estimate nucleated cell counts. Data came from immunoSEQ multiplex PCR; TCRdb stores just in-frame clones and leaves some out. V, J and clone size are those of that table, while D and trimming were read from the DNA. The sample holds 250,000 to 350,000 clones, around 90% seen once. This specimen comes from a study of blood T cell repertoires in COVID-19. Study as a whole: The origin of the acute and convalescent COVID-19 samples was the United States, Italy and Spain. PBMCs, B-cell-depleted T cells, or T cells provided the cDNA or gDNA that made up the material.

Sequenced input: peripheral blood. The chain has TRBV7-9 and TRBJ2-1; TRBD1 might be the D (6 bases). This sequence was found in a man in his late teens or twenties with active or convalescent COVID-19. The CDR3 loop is CASRLDRGSYNEQFF. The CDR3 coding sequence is TGTGCCAGCAGACTAGATAGGGGGTCCTACAATGAGCAGTTCTTC.